This paragraph covers one T cell receptor beta chain sequence. No antigen is known for it. Base qualities are not provided; no much larger clone lies one nucleotide away. This entry is derived from a study of shared clonotypes between healthy human individuals (dated by TCRdb to 2018 to 2021). Study-wide context: Two women and a few men aged 18 to 49 years were included in the cohort. To estimate repertoire size and how much clonotype sharing occurs between individuals, the study deeply sequenced the blood TCR repertoires of about 5 healthy adults. To increase sequencing depth and limit assay-specific biases, different laboratories used diverse techniques to prepare libraries and sequence TCR repertoires. Per donor, three plates each were used for CD4 naive and CD4 memory, two for CD8 naive, and one for CD8 memory. Each donor's leukapheresis produced roughly between about 0.8 and 10 billion PBMCs. Paper-wide results and their limitations: Only blood was sampled, and tissue TCR repertoires likely differ from those in blood. Naive subsets generally had larger estimated clonotype richness than memory subsets. The genetic and exposure-history diversity represented was limited by the small number of donors. Pairwise subsampling led to the expectation that sequencing depth would affect the degree of clonotype sharing among donors. Compared with non-shared clonotypes, clonotypes shared by all four sorted-subset donors had higher generation probabilities. Incomplete sequencing was indicated by rarefaction of sorted-subset datasets, despite the large sequencing depth. Across a few donors, approximately 5% of naive CD4, roughly 3.3% of naive CD8, 2% to 2.5% of memory CD4, and under 0.45% of memory CD8 clonotypes were shared.

TCR CDR3 regions were amplified from genomic DNA by multiplex PCR using the deep immunoSEQ assay. Extracted genomic DNA from each cell subset was distributed evenly across all wells of several immunoSEQ 96-well plates, and each plate was treated as a replicate. For sorted subsets, approximately 210 ng of genomic DNA, equivalent to 25,000 to 30,000 T cell genomes, went into each replicate PCR. Purified libraries were measured with a Qubit 3.0 fluorometer, size-checked on a Bioanalyzer 2100, and measured again with the KAPA Library Quantification kit. Every immunoSEQ 96-well plate was sequenced on a dedicated single-read 150-cycle Illumina NextSeq 550 flow cell. The paper's processing steps were these. The immunoSEQ output contained only junctional sequences without quality scores, so filtering could not match that applied to full-length reads. Sequences were annotated with PyIR, a Python wrapper for IgBLAST v1.9, using IMGT germline references to assign V/J genes and CDR3. Any read was removed if the V/J assignment was weak (E-value above 1e-6), the CDR3 was missing, or the read contained stop codons, out-of-frame junctions, or ambiguous translated residues. A V3J clonotype was defined by an identical inferred V gene, J gene, and CDR3 amino acid sequence. To compute the percentage overlap between repertoires, the number of shared unique clonotypes was divided by the size of the smaller repertoire. RTK rarefaction, the Chao1 estimator, and Recon v2.1 estimates of unobserved clonotypes were used to assess repertoire richness. Generation probabilities for all TCRbeta clonotypes obtained by the gDNA method from a handful of donors were computed using OLGA. TCRdb provides this immuneACCESS table in a form limited to in-frame rearrangements. Some clones are lacking; in checked studies, under half of them reflect an unresolved V gene, and why the rest are absent is not known. The V and J calls and clone size are taken from that table; D and trimming were inferred from the DNA. The sample table holds a few million clones, of which approximately 96% were seen once. In total, the top ten clones hold roughly 0.13% of the sample.

After removal of 0 bases from V and 6 bases from J, the junction retains 2 bases not matched to a gene. CDR1 SEHNR and CDR2 FQNEAQ were looked up in the germline V gene (reference sequence). From the cysteine through the phenylalanine, the CDR3 covers 14 amino acids. The retained sequence is limited to the CDR3, 42 bases, with the frame set at the first base. Donors were healthy HIV-negative adults with no recently reported acute infections or vaccinations. Only Caucasian adults living in Nashville, Tennessee, USA were represented among the donors. CD4+ T cells were enriched through magnetic negative selection, after which naive cells were positively selected on CD45RA and the remaining negative fraction served as the memory subset. Blood was collected by leukapheresis, and PBMCs were isolated by Ficoll-Histopaque density gradient centrifugation and then cryopreserved in liquid nitrogen vapor phase. Purity and quantity of every magnetically sorted T cell population were checked by analytical flow cytometry. Genomic DNA was isolated from every sorted fraction and measured by UV absorbance on a Nanodrop 2000c.

The clonotype comes from a young man in good health. Sequenced material: naive CD4+ T cells sorted from blood. What this sample's cell subset or site label stands for: CD45RA+ positively selected. The rearrangement joined TRBV7-9 to TRBJ1-2; the junction holds 9 bases that match TRBD1. For the CDR3, the sequence is CASSLAGTGNGYTF. In nucleotides, the sequence is TGTGCCAGCAGCTTAGCTGGGACAGGGAATGGCTACACCTTC.